The 18 T cell receptor beta chains presented below share a single source sample, sequenced in a study of OX40 agonist ivuxolimab in advanced cancers. Using immunoSEQ multiplex PCR, the repertoire was profiled, and TCRdb retains in-frame clones only, with some absent. Of 100,000 or so clones in the sample, approximately 94% were seen once. Sequencing was performed on CD4+ or CD8+ T cells sorted from blood, taken in a trial of the OX40 agonist ivuxolimab. The origin of the receptors is an adult with an advanced solid tumor such as melanoma, head and neck, liver or kidney cancer.

The chain couples TRBV27 to TRBJ2-7, with 8 nucleotides matching TRBD1. V lost 4 bases and J lost 7; bases outside the gene matches: 6. Germline V lookup: CDR1 MNHEY, CDR2 SMNVEV (reference sequence). The CDR3 sequence is 13 residues long. This chain's CDR3 is CASSSTGVLEQYF. DNA of the CDR3: TGTGCCAGCAGTTCGACAGGGGTATTGGAGCAGTACTTC.

The chain carries TRBV28 and TRBJ2-7; D is tentatively TRBD1 or TRBD2 (6 bases each). The length of the CDR3 is 14 residues. The ends were cut back, 3 bases at V and 5 bases at J, with 14 bases in the middle. In germline, CDR1 is MDHEN, CDR2 SYDVKM. Written as DNA, the CDR3 is TGTGCCAGCAGTTTGGCCGGGGGCTTCCACGAGCAGTACTTC. Translation: CASSLAGGFHEQYF.

This chain connects TRBV5-1 to TRBJ2-1, with TRBD2 matching over 8 bases. CDR1 is SGHRS, CDR2 YFSETQ, per germline. The length of the CDR3 is 16 residues. The trim removed 0 bases at V and 2 bases at J, leaving 4 bases unmatched. This chain's CDR3 is CASSLGSGRAYNEQFF. The CDR3, as DNA: TGCGCCAGCAGCTTGGGGAGCGGGAGAGCCTACAATGAGCAGTTCTTC.

The chain couples TRBV6-5 to TRBJ1-5, with 9 bases lining up with TRBD1. The CDR3 totals 16 residues. V lost 0 bases, J lost 6 bases, and 6 bases stayed unmatched. Germline V gene sequence: CDR1 MNHEY, CDR2 SVGAGI. In DNA form, the CDR3 reads TGTGCCAGCAGTTACTCGCCGGGACAGGGAGGTCAGCCCCAGCATTTT. Translated: CASSYSPGQGGQPQHF.

This chain links TRBV7-6 with TRBJ2-6; no reliable D call. This CDR3 has 15 amino acids. V was clipped by 3 bases and J by 0 bases, with 6 bases between them. CDR1 is SGHVS, CDR2 FNYEAQ, per germline. As DNA, the CDR3 is TGTGCCAGCAGCTTGGAGCGCTCTGGGGCCAACGTCCTGACTTTC. It encodes CASSLERSGANVLTF.

This chain uses TRBV7-2 with TRBJ1-3, with D tentatively TRBD1 (5 bases). Per germline, CDR1 SGHTA and CDR2 FQGNSA. V was cut by 5 bases and J by 8 bases, with 13 bases left in between. The CDR3 covers 13 residues. The CDR3 loop reads CASSERGGDTIYF. The CDR3 bases are TGTGCCAGCAGCGAACGCGGGGGAGACACCATATATTTT.

The chain has TRBV7-8 and TRBJ1-3; D call uncertain. Trimming left V 1 base short and J 0 bases short, with 7 bases between. In germline, CDR1 is SGHVS, CDR2 FQNEAQ. The CDR3 length is 15 residues. The CDR3 sequence is CASSLDGFSGNTIYF. CDR3 nucleotides: TGTGCCAGCAGCTTAGACGGCTTCTCTGGAAACACCATATATTTT.

This clone came up once. CDR3 in DNA: TGCGCCAGCAGCCAAGCCGGAATGAACACTGAAGCTTTCTTT. Its translation is CASSQAGMNTEAFF. The chain has TRBV4-3 and TRBJ1-1; D is uncertain. The CDR3 is 14 amino acids. The germline V gene has CDR1 LGHNA and CDR2 YSLEER. Trimming took off 1 base at V and 0 bases at J, with 6 bases between the two ends.

This chain joins TRBV7-8 and TRBJ2-1; 8 bases line up with TRBD2. Germline V gene data show CDR1 as SGHVS and CDR2 as FQNEAQ. J lost 3 bases, V lost 2 bases, and 0 bases had no gene match. The CDR3 totals 14 residues. The CDR3 nucleotides are TGTGCCAGCAGCTTAAGCGGGAGCTACAATGAGCAGTTCTTC. It codes for CASSLSGSYNEQFF.

This chain joins TRBV18 and TRBJ1-2; D not resolved. CDR3 length equals 12 residues. The V end lost 3 bases, the J end lost 4 bases, and 6 bases lay between the germline ends. Germline values: CDR1 KGHSH, CDR2 LQKENI. The CDR3 is CASSPDRYGYTF. For the CDR3, the DNA is TGTGCCAGCTCACCTGACCGCTATGGCTACACCTTC. Based on the CDR3 plus reference TRBV18 and TRBJ1-2, the full variable domain is NAGVMQNPRHLVRRRGQEARLRCSPMKGHSHVYWYRQLPEEGLKFMVYLQKENIIDESGMPKERFSAEFPKEGPSILRIQQVVRGDSAAYFCASSPDRYGYTFGSGTRLTVV.

This clone has only a few counts. This chain links TRBV5-1 with TRBJ1-1; 9 nucleotides match TRBD1. The V and J ends lost 5 bases and 5 bases, in that order; junction bases with no gene match: 4. The CDR3 runs 13 residues. CDR1 and CDR2 (germline): SGHRS, YFSETQ. The CDR3: CASRSDRGTEAFF. CDR3 DNA: TGCGCCAGCAGGTCGGACAGGGGAACTGAAGCTTTCTTT.

V usage is TRBV27 and J usage is TRBJ2-1; no reliable D call. CDR1 is MNHEY, CDR2 SMNVEV, per germline (reference sequence). V was cut by 5 bases and J by 5 bases, with 13 bases left in between. The CDR3 is made up of 14 amino acids. The CDR3, as DNA: TGTGCCAGCAGTACGTGGGTCCCCGACAATGAGCAGTTCTTC. Protein product: CASSTWVPDNEQFF.

The chain couples TRBV6-6 to TRBJ2-3, with D tentatively TRBD2 (6 bases). Germline values: CDR1 MNHNY, CDR2 SVGAGI (reference sequence). Between the trimmed V and J ends, which lost 5 bases and 2 bases, there was a span of 14 bases. The CDR3 is made up of 15 amino acids. This CDR3 reads CASSRLGVSTDTQYF. In DNA form, the CDR3 reads TGTGCCAGCAGTCGACTAGGGGTTTCCACAGATACGCAGTATTTT.

The chain carries TRBV15 and TRBJ1-5, with D uncertain. V was clipped by 0 bases and J by 5 bases, with 11 bases between them. Germline CDR1 and CDR2: LNHNV and YYDKDF (reference sequence). This CDR3 region has 15 residues. The CDR3 DNA reads TGTGCCACCAGCAGAGAGCCGAGCCAAGATCAGCCCCAGCATTTT. Protein product: CATSREPSQDQPQHF.

V is TRBV10-1 and J is TRBJ2-7, with D possibly TRBD1 on 5 matching bases. This CDR3 comprises 16 residues. Per germline, CDR1 WNHNN and CDR2 SYGVQD (reference sequence). V shed 2 bases and J shed 0 bases, with 14 bases lying between them. The CDR3: CASSEVAGPSSYEQYF. The CDR3 DNA sequence: TGCGCCAGCAGTGAGGTGGCAGGGCCCAGCTCCTACGAGCAGTACTTC.

The chain employs TRBV7-8 and TRBJ1-1; D ambiguous. The CDR3 sequence is 15 residues long. V lost 4 bases, J lost 1 base, and 13 bases lay in between. Germline V gene lookup returns CDR1 SGHVS and CDR2 FQNEAQ. DNA of the CDR3: TGTGCCAGCAGCTCCCTTGATGGGTCGAACACTGAAGCTTTCTTT. Its translation: CASSSLDGSNTEAFF.

The gene calls are TRBV19 and TRBJ2-3; D is unresolved. V was trimmed by 6 bases and J by 5 bases, leaving 12 bases between them. The CDR3 extends over 13 amino acids. The germline V gene has CDR1 LNHDA and CDR2 SQIVND (reference sequence). CDR3 residues: CASSLGSVDTQYF. CDR3 DNA: TGTGCCAGTAGCCTCGGATCGGTAGATACGCAGTATTTT.

Note on this clone: At one of its ends the junction is not consistent with the germline gene, which may arise from a read error. The rearrangement joins TRBV10-1 to TRBJ2-1; tentatively, D is TRBD2 (5 bases). Germline V CDR1 and CDR2: WNHNN, SYGVQD (reference sequence). The CDR3 contains 10 residues. DNA for the CDR3: TGCGCCAGCAAGGGAGCACAACCGATCTTC. Its protein product is CASKGAQPIF.